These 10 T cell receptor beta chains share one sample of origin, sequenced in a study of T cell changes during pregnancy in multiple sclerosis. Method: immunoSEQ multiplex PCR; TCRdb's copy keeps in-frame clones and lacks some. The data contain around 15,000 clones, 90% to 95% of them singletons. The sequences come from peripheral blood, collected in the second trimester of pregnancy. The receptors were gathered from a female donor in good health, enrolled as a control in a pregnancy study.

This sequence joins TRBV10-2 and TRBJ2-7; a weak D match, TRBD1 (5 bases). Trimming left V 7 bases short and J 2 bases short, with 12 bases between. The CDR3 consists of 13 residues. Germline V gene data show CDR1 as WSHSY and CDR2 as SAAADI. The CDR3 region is CASTRDRTYEQYF. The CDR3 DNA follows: TGCGCCAGCACTCGCGACAGAACCTACGAGCAGTACTTC.

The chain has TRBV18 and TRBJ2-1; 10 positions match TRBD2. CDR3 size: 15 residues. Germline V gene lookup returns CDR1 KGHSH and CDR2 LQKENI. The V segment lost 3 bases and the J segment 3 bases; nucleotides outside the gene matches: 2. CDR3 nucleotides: TGTGCCAGCTCACCTGGGACTAGCGACTACAATGAGCAGTTCTTC. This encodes CASSPGTSDYNEQFF.

CDR3 residues: CASSSLTSGHPTDTQYF. CDR3 nucleotides: TGTGCCAGTAGTTCCCTCACTAGCGGGCACCCCACAGATACGCAGTATTTT. V usage is TRBV19 and J usage is TRBJ2-3, with 9 bases identical to TRBD2. The CDR3 spans 17 residues. With V trimmed by 5 bases and J by 2 bases, 11 bases remained unmatched. The germline CDR1 and CDR2 sequences are LNHDA and SQIVND (reference sequence).

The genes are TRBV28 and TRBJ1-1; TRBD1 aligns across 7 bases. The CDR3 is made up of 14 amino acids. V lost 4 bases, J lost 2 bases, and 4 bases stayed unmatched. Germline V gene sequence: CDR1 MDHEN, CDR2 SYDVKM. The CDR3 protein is CASSSTGSNTEAFF. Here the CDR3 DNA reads TGTGCCAGCAGTTCGACAGGGTCAAACACTGAAGCTTTCTTT.

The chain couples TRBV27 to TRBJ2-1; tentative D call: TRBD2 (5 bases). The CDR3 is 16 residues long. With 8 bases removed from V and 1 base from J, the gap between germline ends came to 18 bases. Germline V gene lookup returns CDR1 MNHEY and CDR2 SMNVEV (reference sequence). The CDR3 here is CASGLKRGSSYNEQFF. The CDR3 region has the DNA TGTGCCAGCGGCCTCAAAAGAGGGAGTTCCTACAATGAGCAGTTCTTC.

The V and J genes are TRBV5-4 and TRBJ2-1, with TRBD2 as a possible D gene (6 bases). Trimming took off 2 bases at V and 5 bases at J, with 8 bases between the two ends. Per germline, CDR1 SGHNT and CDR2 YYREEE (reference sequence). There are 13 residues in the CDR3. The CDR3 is CASSLPGDNEQFF. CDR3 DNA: TGTGCCAGCAGCTTACCGGGGGACAATGAGCAGTTCTTC.

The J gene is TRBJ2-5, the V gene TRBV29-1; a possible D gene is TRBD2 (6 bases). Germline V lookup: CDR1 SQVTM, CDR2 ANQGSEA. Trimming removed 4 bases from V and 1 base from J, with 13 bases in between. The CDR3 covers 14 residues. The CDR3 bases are TGCAGCGTTGCGGGGCGGGATGGCCAAGAGACCCAGTACTTC. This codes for CSVAGRDGQETQYF.

The DNA of the CDR3 is TGTGCCAGCAGCTCCCGGGGCGGGGACTATGGCTACACCTTC. Translating it yields CASSSRGGDYGYTF. The rearrangement links TRBV7-6 to TRBJ1-2; D might be TRBD1 (5 bases). The CDR3 is 14 amino acids. The germline V gene encodes CDR1 SGHVS and CDR2 FNYEAQ. V gave up 4 bases and J gave up 3 bases, with 12 bases separating them. Full variable domain (rest looked up from reference TRBV7-6 and TRBJ1-2): GAGVSQSPRYKVTKRGQDVALRCDPISGHVSLYWYRQALGQGPEFLTYFNYEAQQDKSGLPNDRFSAERPEGSISTLTIQRTEQRDSAMYRCASSSRGGDYGYTFGSGTRLTVV.

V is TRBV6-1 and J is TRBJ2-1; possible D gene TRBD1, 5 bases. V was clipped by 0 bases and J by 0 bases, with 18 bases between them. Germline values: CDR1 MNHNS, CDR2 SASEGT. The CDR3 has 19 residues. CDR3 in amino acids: CASSEALSTGRSSYNEQFF. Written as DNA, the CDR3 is TGTGCCAGCAGTGAAGCTCTATCCACAGGACGTAGCTCCTACAATGAGCAGTTCTTC.

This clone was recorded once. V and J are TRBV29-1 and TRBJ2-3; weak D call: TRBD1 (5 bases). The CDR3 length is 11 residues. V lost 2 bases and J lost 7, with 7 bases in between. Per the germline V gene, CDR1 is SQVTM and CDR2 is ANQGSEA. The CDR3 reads CSVEQGNTQYF. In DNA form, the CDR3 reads TGCAGCGTTGAACAGGGAAATACGCAGTATTTT.